This T cell receptor beta chain stems from a study of T cell repertoires in cytomegalovirus infection. Study-level information: Researchers turned to recently identified HLA-C-restricted CMV epitopes as well as well-studied HLA-B-restricted ones. The public TCR beta signatures pointed to both CMV infection and matching HLA type.

Trimming took 1 base from V and 7 from J, leaving 7 bases between them. The CDR3 totals 13 residues. Germline-derived CDR1 and CDR2 are SGHVS and FNYEAQ. TCRdb re-analysed the reads in MiXCR, keeping a single row per CDR3 protein. Among around 300,000 distinct CDR3 sequences listed, just under 25% were seen once. This clonotype was found many times. Its specificity is unknown. Study results and caveats: Adding up the frequency of public TCR beta families identified people who carried CMV plus the relevant HLA.

The specimen was cultured PBMCs, collected from culture after CMV antigen stimulation. The TCR was taken from a human donor in good health (CMV status not recorded). Some clones in this sample may be carry-over from other donors' samples. This rearrangement joins TRBV7-6 to TRBJ1-4, with a tentative D call TRBD1 (5 bases). CDR3 loop: CASSLDRGEKLFF. CDR3 DNA: TGTGCCAGCAGCTTAGATAGGGGTGAAAAACTGTTTTTT.